A single sample gave rise to the 6 T cell receptor delta chains below, sequenced in a study of gamma-delta T cells after stem cell transplantation. With CATT, TCRdb re-called clones from the RT-PCR reads. The sample has more than 2,000 delta-chain clones, about 25% seen once; the top ten hold around 7%. Sequenced input: gamma-delta T cells. Source of these receptors: a human donor. It is not recorded whose cells these are; they may come from a transplant donor.

This clone is termed large (0.1 to 1%). The same CDR3 arises from other DNA sequences in this sample as well. This chain joins TRDV2 and TRDJ1; the match to TRDD3 covers 13 bases. Germline V gene data show CDR1 as GEAIGNYY and CDR2 as EKD. Unmatched junction bases numbered 22, after V lost 0 bases and J lost 4 bases. This CDR3 comprises 22 residues. The CDR3 sequence is CACDTGPRSPTGGYAFRDKLIF. The CDR3, as DNA: TGTGCCTGTGACACCGGTCCACGTTCCCCTACTGGGGGATACGCGTTCCGCGATAAACTCATCTTT.

Comment on this clone: A much larger clone lies one base from this, so it may be a read error. This sample includes further DNA sequences coding for the same CDR3. This chain uses TRDV2 with TRDJ2; 11 bases fit TRDD3. This CDR3 region has 20 residues. Germline CDR1 reads GEAIGNYY; CDR2 reads EKD. The CDR3 here is CACDPLPFNWGIGATAQLFF. CDR3 nucleotide sequence: TGTGCCTGTGACCCGCTTCCCTTTAACTGGGGGATAGGTGCGACAGCGCAACTCTTCTTT.

This clone was counted only a few times. This may come from a read error, since a much larger clone is one base off. The chain links TRDV2 to TRDJ1; D unresolved. The CDR3 spans 15 residues. CDR1 and CDR2 (germline): GEAIGNYY, EKD. The ends were cut back, 0 bases at V and 3 bases at J, with 13 bases in the middle. CDR3 in DNA: TGTGCCTGTGACACCGGAAGGGAGATCCCCGATAAACTCATCTTT. Protein product: CACDTGREIPDKLIF.

On this clone: A clone one base away is much larger, so this may be a read error. This sample also contains other DNA sequences that code for the same CDR3. The chain is built from TRDV1 and TRDJ1; the match to TRDD3 covers 8 bases. Germline V gives CDR1 TSWWSYY, CDR2 QGS. The J segment lost 7 bases and the V segment lost 7 bases, leaving 23 bases of the junction unmatched. The CDR3 sequence is 18 residues long. CDR3 nucleotides: TGTGCTCTTGCTCTCAGTCCCTTCTGGGGGAAAACCGCTGCTAAACTCATCTTT. It translates to CALALSPFWGKTAAKLIF.

This clone is classed as large (0.1 to 1%). The same CDR3 arises from other DNA sequences in this sample as well. The chain joins TRDV2 to TRDJ3; D is undetermined. V lost 2 bases and J 0 bases, leaving 7 bases between the germline ends. In germline, CDR1 is GEAIGNYY, CDR2 EKD. The CDR3 has 16 residues. CDR3: CACDRLLSWDTRQMFF. CDR3 sequence (DNA): TGTGCCTGTGACAGGTTACTCTCCTGGGACACCCGACAGATGTTTTTC.

This clone was detected only a few times. A much larger clone differs from this one at a single base, so this may be a read error. This chain connects TRDV2 to TRDJ1; 10 bases fit TRDD3. CDR1 is GEAIGNYY and CDR2 is EKD in the germline V gene. CDR3 length: 16 amino acids. The CDR3 region has the DNA TGTGCCTGTGGCGAGGGGGATACGCGATGTACCGATAAACCCATCTTT. Its protein product is CACGEGDTRCTDKPIF.